Given below is one T cell receptor (beta chain) in context. Its target is unknown. This sample is drawn from a study of cytomegalovirus exposure and HLA in healthy donors. General study findings and limits: In a later analysis, compared with equally common non-associated chains, HLA-associated beta chains were more expanded. Exclusion as indistinguishable affected some V segments, including TRBV6-2 and TRBV6-3. Accurate prediction of HLA-A and HLA-B alleles (for most subjects) was reportedly achieved from TCR beta sequences.

V was cut by 8 bases and J by 3 bases, with 11 bases left in between. This CDR3 has 12 residues. The germline CDR1 and CDR2 sequences are MDHEN and SYDVKM. PCR amplification relied on 60 Vbeta primers (plus 13 Jbeta primers). Clones were read by immunoSEQ multiplex PCR, and TCRdb kept only the in-frame ones, dropping some. The sample has roughly 120,000 clones, over 75% seen once. The sequence was collected from a human donor in good health. Material for sequencing was PBMCs. The chain has TRBV28 and TRBJ2-7; perhaps TRBD1 as D (6 bases). CDR3 DNA sequence: TGTGCCAGCGCTCGACAGGACTACGAGCAGTACTTC. This sequence encodes CASARQDYEQYF.